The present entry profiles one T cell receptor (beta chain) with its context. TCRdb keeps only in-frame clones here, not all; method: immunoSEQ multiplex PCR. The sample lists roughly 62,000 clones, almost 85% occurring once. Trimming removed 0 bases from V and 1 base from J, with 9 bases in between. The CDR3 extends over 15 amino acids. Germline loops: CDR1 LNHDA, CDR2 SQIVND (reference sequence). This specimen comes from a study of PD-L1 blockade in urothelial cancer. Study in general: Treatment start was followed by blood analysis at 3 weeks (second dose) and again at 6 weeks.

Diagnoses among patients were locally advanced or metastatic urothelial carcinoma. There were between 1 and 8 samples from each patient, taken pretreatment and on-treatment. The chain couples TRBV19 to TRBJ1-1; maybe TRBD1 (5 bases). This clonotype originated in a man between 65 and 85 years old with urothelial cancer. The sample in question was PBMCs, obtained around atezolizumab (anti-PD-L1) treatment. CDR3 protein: CASSIDEDRNTEAFF. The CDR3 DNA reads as TGTGCCAGTAGTATAGACGAAGACAGGAACACTGAAGCTTTCTTT.